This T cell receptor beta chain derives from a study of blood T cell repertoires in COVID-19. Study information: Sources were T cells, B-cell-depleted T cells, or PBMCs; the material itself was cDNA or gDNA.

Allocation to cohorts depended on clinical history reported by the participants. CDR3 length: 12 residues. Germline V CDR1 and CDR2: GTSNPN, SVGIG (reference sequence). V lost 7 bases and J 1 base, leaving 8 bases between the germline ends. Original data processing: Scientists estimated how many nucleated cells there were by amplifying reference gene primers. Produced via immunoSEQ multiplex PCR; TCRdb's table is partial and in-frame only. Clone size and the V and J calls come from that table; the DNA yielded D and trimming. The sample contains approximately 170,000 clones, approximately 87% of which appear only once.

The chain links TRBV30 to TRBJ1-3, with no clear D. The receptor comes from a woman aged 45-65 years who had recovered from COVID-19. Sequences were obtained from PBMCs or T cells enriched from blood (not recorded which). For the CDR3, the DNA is TGTGCCTACAAGCGGTCTGGAAACACCATATATTTT. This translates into CAYKRSGNTIYF.